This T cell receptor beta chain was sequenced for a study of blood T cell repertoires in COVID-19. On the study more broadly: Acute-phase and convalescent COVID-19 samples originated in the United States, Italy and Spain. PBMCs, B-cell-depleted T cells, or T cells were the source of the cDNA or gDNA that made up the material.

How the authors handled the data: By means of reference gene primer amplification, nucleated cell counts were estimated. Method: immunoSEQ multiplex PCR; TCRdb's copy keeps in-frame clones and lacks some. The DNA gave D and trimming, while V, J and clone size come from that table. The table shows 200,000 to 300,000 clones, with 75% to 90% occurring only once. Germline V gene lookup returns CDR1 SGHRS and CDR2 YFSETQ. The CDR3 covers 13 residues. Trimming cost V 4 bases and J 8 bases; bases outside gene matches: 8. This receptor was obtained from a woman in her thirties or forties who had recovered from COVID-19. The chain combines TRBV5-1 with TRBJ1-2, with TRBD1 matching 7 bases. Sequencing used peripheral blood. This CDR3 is CASSDRTGGGYTF. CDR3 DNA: TGCGCCAGCAGCGACCGGACAGGAGGAGGCTACACCTTC.